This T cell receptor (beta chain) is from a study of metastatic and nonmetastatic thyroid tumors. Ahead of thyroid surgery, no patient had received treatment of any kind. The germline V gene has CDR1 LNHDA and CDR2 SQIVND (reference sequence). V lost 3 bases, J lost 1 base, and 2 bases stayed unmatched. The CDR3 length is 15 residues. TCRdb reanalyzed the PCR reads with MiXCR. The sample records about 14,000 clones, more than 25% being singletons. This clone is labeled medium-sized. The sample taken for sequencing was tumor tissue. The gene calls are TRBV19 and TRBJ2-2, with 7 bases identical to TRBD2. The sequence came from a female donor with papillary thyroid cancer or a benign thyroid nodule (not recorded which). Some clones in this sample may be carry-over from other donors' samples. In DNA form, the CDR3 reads TGTGCCAGTAGTATCACGGGAGGGAACACCGGGGAGCTGTTTTTT. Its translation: CASSITGGNTGELFF. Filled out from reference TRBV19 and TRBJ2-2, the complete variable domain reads DGGITQSPKYLFRKEGQNVTLSCEQNLNHDAMYWYRQDPGQGLRLIYYSQIVNDFQKGDIAEGYSVSREKKESFPLTVTSAQKNPTAFYLCASSITGGNTGELFFGEGSRLTVL.